The clone carrying this T cell receptor beta chain has more than one count but fewer than ten. Its target is unknown. This entry is derived from a study of response to subunit inactivated influenza vaccine. Regarding the study as a whole: The authors suggested that few new T cells are recruited per seasonal influenza vaccination.

A single record per CDR3 protein comes from TCRdb applying MiXCR to the RT-PCR reads. The sample lists 800,000 to 1,000,000 distinct CDR3 sequences, approximately 21% occurring once. This clonotype was obtained from a man in his forties or fifties who received an inactivated influenza vaccine. The input for sequencing was PBMCs from blood, taken approximately 5 days after vaccination.

CDR3 region: CASSLALFGANVLTF. As DNA, the CDR3 is TGTGCCAGCAGTTTGGCCCTTTTCGGGGCCAACGTCCTGACTTTC. The chain has TRBV12-3 or TRBV12-4 and TRBJ2-6, with no clear D. The CDR3 runs 15 residues. Trimming cost V 3 bases and J 4 bases, with 10 bases left between them.